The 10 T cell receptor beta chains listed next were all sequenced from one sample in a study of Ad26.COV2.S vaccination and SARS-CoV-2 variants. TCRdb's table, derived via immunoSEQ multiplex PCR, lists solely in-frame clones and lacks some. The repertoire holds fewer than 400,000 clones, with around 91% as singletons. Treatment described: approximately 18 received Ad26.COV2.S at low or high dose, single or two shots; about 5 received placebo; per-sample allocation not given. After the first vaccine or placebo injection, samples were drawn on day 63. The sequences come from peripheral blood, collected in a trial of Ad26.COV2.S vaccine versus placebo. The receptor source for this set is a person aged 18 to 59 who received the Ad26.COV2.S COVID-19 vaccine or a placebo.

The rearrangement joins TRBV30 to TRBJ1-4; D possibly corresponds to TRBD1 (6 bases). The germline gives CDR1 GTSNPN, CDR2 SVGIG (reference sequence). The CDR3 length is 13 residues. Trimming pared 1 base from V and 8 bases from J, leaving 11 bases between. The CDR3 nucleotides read TGTGCCTGGAGTGCACAGGGTGGCGAAAAACTGTTTTTT. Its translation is CAWSAQGGEKLFF.

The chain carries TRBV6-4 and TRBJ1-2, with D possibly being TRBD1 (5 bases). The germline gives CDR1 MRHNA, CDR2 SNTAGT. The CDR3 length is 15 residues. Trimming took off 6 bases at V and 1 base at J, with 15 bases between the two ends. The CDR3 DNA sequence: TGTGCCAGCAGGAAGGGAATACAGGATAACTATGGCTACACCTTC. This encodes CASRKGIQDNYGYTF.

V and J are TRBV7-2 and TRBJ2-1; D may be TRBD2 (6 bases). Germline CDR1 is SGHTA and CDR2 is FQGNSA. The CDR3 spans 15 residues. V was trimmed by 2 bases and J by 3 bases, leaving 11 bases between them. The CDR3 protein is CASSLRTTNYNEQFF. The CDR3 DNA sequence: TGTGCCAGCAGCTTACGGACTACCAACTACAATGAGCAGTTCTTC.

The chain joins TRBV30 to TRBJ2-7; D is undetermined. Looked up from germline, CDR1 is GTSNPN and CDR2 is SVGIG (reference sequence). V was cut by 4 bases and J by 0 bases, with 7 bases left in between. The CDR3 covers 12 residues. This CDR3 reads CAWIAGSYEQYF. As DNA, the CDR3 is TGTGCCTGGATCGCAGGCTCCTACGAGCAGTACTTC.

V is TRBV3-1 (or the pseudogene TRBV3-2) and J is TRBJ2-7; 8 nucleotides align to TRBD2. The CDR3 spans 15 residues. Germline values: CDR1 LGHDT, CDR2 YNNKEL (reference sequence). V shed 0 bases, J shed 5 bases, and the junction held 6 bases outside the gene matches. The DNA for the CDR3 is TGTGCCAGCAGCCAAGAAGGAGCGGGAGCCAACGAGCAGTACTTC. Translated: CASSQEGAGANEQYF.

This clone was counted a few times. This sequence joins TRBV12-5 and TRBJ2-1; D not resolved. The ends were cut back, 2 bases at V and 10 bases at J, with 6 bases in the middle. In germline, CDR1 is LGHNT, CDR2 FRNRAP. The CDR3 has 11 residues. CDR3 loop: CASGLNQEQFF. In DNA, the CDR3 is TGTGCTAGTGGTTTGAACCAGGAGCAGTTCTTC.

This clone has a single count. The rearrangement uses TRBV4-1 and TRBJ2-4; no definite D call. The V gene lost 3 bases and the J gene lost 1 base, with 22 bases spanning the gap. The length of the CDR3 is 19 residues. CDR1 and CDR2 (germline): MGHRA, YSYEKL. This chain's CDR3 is CASSHGPFSPSGAKNIQYF. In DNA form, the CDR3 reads TGCGCCAGCAGCCATGGCCCTTTTAGCCCTAGTGGGGCCAAAAACATTCAGTACTTC.

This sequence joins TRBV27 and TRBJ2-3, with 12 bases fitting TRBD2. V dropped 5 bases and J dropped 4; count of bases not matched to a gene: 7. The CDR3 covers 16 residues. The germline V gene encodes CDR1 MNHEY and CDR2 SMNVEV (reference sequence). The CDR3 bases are TGTGCCAGCAGTCCCCTAGCGGGAGGGCCCCCAGATACGCAGTATTTT. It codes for CASSPLAGGPPDTQYF.

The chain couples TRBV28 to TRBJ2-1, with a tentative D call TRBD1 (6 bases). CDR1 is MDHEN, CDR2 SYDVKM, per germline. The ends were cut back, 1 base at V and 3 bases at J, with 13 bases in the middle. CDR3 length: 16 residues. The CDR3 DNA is TGTGCCAGCAGTTTATCTCAGGGGCCGCTCTACAATGAGCAGTTCTTC. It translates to CASSLSQGPLYNEQFF.

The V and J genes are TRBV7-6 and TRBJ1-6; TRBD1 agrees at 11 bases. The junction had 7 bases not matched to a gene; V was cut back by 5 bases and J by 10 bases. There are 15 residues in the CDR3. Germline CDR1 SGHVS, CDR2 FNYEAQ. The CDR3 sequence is CASSPRDRGGSPLHF. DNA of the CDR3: TGTGCCAGCAGCCCGCGGGACAGGGGGGGCTCACCCCTCCACTTT.